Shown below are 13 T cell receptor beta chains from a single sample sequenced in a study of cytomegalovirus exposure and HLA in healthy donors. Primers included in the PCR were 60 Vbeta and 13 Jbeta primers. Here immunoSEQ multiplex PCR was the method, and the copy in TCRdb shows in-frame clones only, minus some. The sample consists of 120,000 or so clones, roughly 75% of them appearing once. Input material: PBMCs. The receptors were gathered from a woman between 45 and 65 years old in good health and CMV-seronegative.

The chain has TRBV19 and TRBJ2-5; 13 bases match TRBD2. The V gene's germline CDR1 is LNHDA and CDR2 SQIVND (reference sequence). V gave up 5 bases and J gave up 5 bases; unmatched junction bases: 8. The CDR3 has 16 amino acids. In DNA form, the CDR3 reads TGTGCCAGTAGTGACGGGACTAGCGGGATTCTTGAGACCCAGTACTTC. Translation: CASSDGTSGILETQYF.

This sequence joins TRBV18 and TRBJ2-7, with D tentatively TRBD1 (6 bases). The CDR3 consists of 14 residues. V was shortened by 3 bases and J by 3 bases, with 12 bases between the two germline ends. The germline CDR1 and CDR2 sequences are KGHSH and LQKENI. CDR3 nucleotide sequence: TGTGCCAGCTCACCGTACGACAGGAGCTACGAGCAGTACTTC. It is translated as CASSPYDRSYEQYF.

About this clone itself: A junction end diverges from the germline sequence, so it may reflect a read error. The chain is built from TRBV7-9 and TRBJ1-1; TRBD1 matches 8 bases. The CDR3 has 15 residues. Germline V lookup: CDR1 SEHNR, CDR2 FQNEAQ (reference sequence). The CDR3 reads CSSSAPDRGPSEAFF. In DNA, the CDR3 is TGTTCCAGCAGCGCACCAGACAGGGGACCGTCTGAAGCTTTCTTT.

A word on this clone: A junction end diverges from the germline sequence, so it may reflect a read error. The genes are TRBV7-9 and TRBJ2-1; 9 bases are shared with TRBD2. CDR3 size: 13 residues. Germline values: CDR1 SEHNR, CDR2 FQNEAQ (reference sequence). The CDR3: CSSSLAGDNEQFF. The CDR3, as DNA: TGTTCCAGCAGCTTAGCGGGAGACAATGAGCAGTTCTTC.

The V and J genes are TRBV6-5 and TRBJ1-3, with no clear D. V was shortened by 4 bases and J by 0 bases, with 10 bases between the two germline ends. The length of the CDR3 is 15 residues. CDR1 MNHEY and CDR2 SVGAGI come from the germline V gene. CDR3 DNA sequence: TGTGCCAGCAGTTTAGCGGGTGACTCTGGAAACACCATATATTTT. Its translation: CASSLAGDSGNTIYF.

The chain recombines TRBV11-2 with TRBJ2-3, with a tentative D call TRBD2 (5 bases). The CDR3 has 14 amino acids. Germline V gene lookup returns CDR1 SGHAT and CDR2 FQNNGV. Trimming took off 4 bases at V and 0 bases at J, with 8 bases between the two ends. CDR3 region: CASSSRASTDTQYF. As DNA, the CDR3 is TGTGCCAGCAGCTCGCGGGCCAGCACAGATACGCAGTATTTT.

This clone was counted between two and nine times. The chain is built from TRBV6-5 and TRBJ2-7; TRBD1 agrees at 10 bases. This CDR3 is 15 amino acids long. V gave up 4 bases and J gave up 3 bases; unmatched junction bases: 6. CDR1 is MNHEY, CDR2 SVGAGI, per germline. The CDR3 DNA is TGTGCCAGCAGTTCCCCGGGACAGGGGCTCTACGAGCAGTACTTC. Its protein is CASSSPGQGLYEQYF.

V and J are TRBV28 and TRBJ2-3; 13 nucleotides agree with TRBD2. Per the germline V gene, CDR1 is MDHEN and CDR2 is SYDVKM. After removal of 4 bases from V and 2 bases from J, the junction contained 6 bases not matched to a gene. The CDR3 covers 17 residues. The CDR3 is CASSSAGLAGDTDTQYF. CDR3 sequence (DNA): TGTGCCAGCAGTTCCGCCGGACTAGCGGGAGACACAGATACGCAGTATTTT.

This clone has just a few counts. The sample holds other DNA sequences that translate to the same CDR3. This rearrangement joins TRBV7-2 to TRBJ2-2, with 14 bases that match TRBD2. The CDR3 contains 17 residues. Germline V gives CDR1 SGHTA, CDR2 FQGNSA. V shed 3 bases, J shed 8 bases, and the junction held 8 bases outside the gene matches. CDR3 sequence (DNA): TGTGCCAGCAGCTTCGGACTAGCGGGAGGAGGCGGAGGGGAGCTGTTTTTT. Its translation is CASSFGLAGGGGGELFF.

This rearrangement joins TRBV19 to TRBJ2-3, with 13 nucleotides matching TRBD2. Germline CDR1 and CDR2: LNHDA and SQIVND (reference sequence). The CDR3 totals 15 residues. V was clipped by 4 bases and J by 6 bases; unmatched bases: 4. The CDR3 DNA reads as TGTGCCAGTAGTAAGGGACTAGCGGGAATGGATACGCAGTATTTT. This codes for CASSKGLAGMDTQYF.

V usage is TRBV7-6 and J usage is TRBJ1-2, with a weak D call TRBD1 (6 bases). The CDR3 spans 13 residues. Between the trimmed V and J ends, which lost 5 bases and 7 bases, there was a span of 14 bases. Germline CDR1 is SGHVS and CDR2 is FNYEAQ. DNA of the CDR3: TGTGCCAGCAGCCCGGGAGGGGGTGGTGGCTACACCTTC. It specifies CASSPGGGGGYTF.

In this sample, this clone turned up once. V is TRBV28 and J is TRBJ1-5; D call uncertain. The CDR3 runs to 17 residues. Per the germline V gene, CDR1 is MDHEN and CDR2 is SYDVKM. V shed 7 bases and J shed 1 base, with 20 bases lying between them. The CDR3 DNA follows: TGTGCCAGCACTCACACTCAAGGAGGAGAAAGCAATCAGCCCCAGCATTTT. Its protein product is CASTHTQGGESNQPQHF.

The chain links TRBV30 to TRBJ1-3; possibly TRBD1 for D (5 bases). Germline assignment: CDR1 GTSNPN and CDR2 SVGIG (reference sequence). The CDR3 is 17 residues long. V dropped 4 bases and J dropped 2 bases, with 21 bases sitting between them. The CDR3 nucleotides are TGTGCCTGGAATGCTGGCCCCGGGGGTTTAGCTGGAAACACCATATATTTT. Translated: CAWNAGPGGLAGNTIYF.